The subject of this entry is one T cell receptor beta chain. The sample holds many counts of this clonotype. Its cognate antigen has yet to be identified. Within one base of it there is no much larger clone, and no base qualities were kept. The sample comes from a study of T cells in Graves' hyperthyroidism and ophthalmopathy (dated by TCRdb to about 2019). Background on the whole study: Peripheral blood was sampled at the time of initial diagnosis, prior to any treatment. Prospective prediction of ophthalmopathy was tested in an independent validation cohort consisting of some 19 hyperthyroidism patients and approximately 16 patients who later progressed to ophthalmopathy. To identify distinguishing TCR V-J signatures, a discovery cohort of around 98 patients was used, comprising some 43 with Graves' ophthalmopathy and 57 with stable Graves' hyperthyroidism. In roughly six Graves' hyperthyroidism patients, the study also compared T-cell repertoires from thyroid tissue with T-cell repertoires from blood. The paper reports TCR Vbeta CDR3 sequencing of approximately 130 peripheral blood samples: 40 to 45 ophthalmopathy, fewer than 80 hyperthyroidism and around 17 progressor patients. The 95 to 100 discovery patients were divided at random into training and test sets in a 7:3 ratio. Following sampling, methimazole starting at 30 mg daily was given to hyperthyroidism patients, and high-dose intravenous methylprednisolone was given to ophthalmopathy patients.

Hyperthyroidism patients were aged 18 to 65 years and newly diagnosed, with disease duration of less than 2 months. The study excluded patients with uncontrolled infections, other autoimmune diseases, pregnancy or lactation. Diagnoses were based on clinical symptoms, serum thyroxine and TRAb, thyroid ultrasound and orbital computed tomography. Blood from progressor patients was collected at the time of first diagnosis with hyperthyroidism, before any ophthalmopathy symptoms had appeared. PBMCs were separated from 7.5 to 10 ml of fresh peripheral blood using Ficoll-Paque density gradient centrifugation. Progressor patients were first diagnosed with Graves' hyperthyroidism and then developed ophthalmopathy during follow-up. Total RNA was extracted using Trizol reagent, and RNA quality was assessed on an Agilent 2100 Bioanalyzer. Its CDR3 holds 15 amino acids, cysteine through phenylalanine. Only the CDR3 part of the read is kept: 45 bases, read in frame from the first base. The germline V gene gives CDR1 as MNHNS and CDR2 as SASEGT. Cut back by 5 bases and 6 bases, the V and J ends lie 16 bases apart.

Study-wide conclusions, independent of this receptor: Sample size was not statistically predetermined, and investigators were not blinded to group allocation. In validation, progression to ophthalmopathy was predicted by the model with almost 71% sensitivity and 72.22% specificity, a median of 6.5 months before onset. Ophthalmopathy was separated from stable hyperthyroidism by a 13 V-J signature model, with around 90% sensitivity and 81% to 83% specificity obtained in cross-validation and 80%/75% obtained in testing. Most expanded thyroid clonotypes (frequency above 0.001) were also detected in blood, a finding suggesting that blood repertoires may reflect thyroid immune responses.

The TCR beta CDR3 regions were amplified from RNA transcripts. For the first round of RT-PCR on the TCR CDR3, the HTBI primer set was used together with the Qiagen OneStep RT-PCR kit. A second multiplex PCR round built the libraries, followed by size selection and purification. Paired-end sequencing of the libraries was performed with 100 bp reads on an Illumina HiSeq2000. Concerning the study's data processing: SOAPnuke was used to process the raw data, with reads discarded if the reads contained adapters or uncalled bases, had a mean Phred below 15, or lacked an exact constant-primer or identifier match. COPE v1.2.5 was used to merge high-quality paired reads, and clonotypes were defined as unique nucleotide sequences. Clonotypes were aligned to IMGT TRBV, TRBD and TRBJ reference segments using MiTCR v1.1. The analysis was restricted to V-J combinations with a frequency above 0.0001, which together covered 98% to 99.2% of the repertoires. A TCS score was defined as the ratio of F50 (clonal expansion) to E x V (chaos), with BLOSUM62-based TCRdist applied between CDR3 peptides within each V-J. Welch's t-statistics and random forest reduced fewer than 550 V-J features to 10 to 15, which were used in a naive Bayes classifier (R e1071). Using fastp trimming at Q25 and MiXCR clonotype assembly, TCRdb reanalyzed the public sequencing data and kept in-frame beta chains. Every CDR3 protein is listed once, alongside the most common genes and DNA of its rows. The V and J calls were determined by TCRdb, not by the authors. This sample lists some 400,000 distinct CDR3 sequences; about 13% were detected once. The top ten hold about a fifth of the sample.

This TCR was recovered from a man aged 25-45 years with Graves' hyperthyroidism that later progressed to Graves' ophthalmopathy. Sequences were obtained from blood. The rearrangement combines TRBV6-1 with TRBJ2-2; tentative D gene TRBD1, with 6 bases matching. For the CDR3, the sequence is CASSRGTQPAGELFF. At the DNA level, the sequence is TGTGCCAGCAGTAGGGGGACACAACCGGCCGGGGAGCTGTTTTTT.